This T cell receptor (beta chain) came from a study of cytomegalovirus exposure and HLA in healthy donors. Profiled with immunoSEQ multiplex PCR; TCRdb holds only in-frame clones, not every one. The data contain some 220,000 clones, about 89% of them singletons. The donors were members of the validation cohort, which comprised under 150 subjects and was separate from the first cohort of several hundred subjects. Looked up from germline, CDR1 is SGHRS and CDR2 is YFSETQ. After removal of 4 bases from V and 0 bases from J, the junction contained 4 bases not matched to a gene. CDR3 size: 15 residues. The chain couples TRBV5-1 to TRBJ2-3, with 8 bases fitting TRBD2. Material: PBMCs. The receptor was isolated from a woman between 18 and 30 years old in good health and CMV-seronegative. The CDR3 nucleotides are TGCGCCAGCAGCATCACTAGCGGTAGCACAGATACGCAGTATTTT. It specifies CASSITSGSTDTQYF.